This T cell receptor beta chain stems from a study of post-analysis software for immune sequencing data. For the study at large: The courses of disease that were included comprised relapsing-remitting, secondary progressive and progressive-relapsing multiple sclerosis.

Study observations and caveats: Normalized Chao1 diversity in multiple sclerosis patients fell significantly below that of controls. Batch-matched samples strongly co-clustered by F measure. Compared with controls, patients had more of 4 to 6 TRBV segments, including TRBV5-6, TRBV5-1 and TRBV20-1.

Sequencing libraries made from TCR beta cDNA carried unique molecular identifiers. Yield was roughly 0.5 million cDNA molecules from around 1 to 9.1 million T cells. TCRdb used MiXCR to reprocess the PCR reads, holding one entry per CDR3 protein. Of approximately 630,000 distinct CDR3 sequences in the sample, 59% were seen once. Unmatched junction bases numbered 7, after V lost 4 bases and J lost 6 bases. The CDR3 sequence is 15 residues long. Germline V gene sequence: CDR1 SGHAT, CDR2 FQNNGV. The sample holds a few counts of this clonotype. Its matching antigen is unknown. This rearrangement joins TRBV11-2 to TRBJ2-3; 10 bases are shared with TRBD2. This TCR derives from a girl aged 2 to 10 with multiple sclerosis. Source material: blood. DNA of the CDR3: TGTGCCAGCAGCTCTCCTAGCGGGAGTGGTGATACGCAGTATTTT. Protein sequence: CASSSPSGSGDTQYF.